The rows below give T cell receptor beta chains drawn from one sample of a study of cytotoxic CD8 clonotypes in ibrutinib-treated CLL. Using immunoSEQ multiplex PCR, the repertoire was profiled, and TCRdb retains in-frame clones only, with some absent. The table shows 150,000 to 200,000 clones, with nearly 90% occurring only once. The source material was PBMCs, sampled at disease progression, from a patient treated with ibrutinib. These receptors were obtained from a human donor with chronic lymphocytic leukemia. Both conserved end residues are part of each CDR3. D genes are given only for firm matches. Not all rows give a size; the values are once, few, many and, for expanded clones, a class.

V gene	D gene	J gene	clone size	CDR3 DNA	CDR3 protein
TRBV29-1	-	TRBJ2-7	-	TGCAGCGTTGTTTCAGCAGGGGCTGGAGAGCAGTACTTC	CSVVSAGAGEQYF
TRBV5-1	-	TRBJ2-7	few	TGCGCCAGCAGCTCGGGGGAGGCGGTCCGGTACGAGCAGTACTTC	CASSSGEAVRYEQYF
TRBV30	-	TRBJ1-1	-	TGTGCCTGGAGTGTACTTCAGGGGCAAGCTGTTGCTGAAGCTTTCTTT	CAWSVLQGQAVAEAFF
TRBV18	-	TRBJ2-3	few	TGTGCCAGCTCACAGGATACCAGGGTCAAAGATACGCAGTATTTT	CASSQDTRVKDTQYF
TRBV7-3	-	TRBJ2-2	-	TGTGCCAGCACAAAGGGTACGAACACCGGGGAGCTGTTTTTT	CASTKGTNTGELFF
TRBV10-2	-	TRBJ2-2	-	TGCGCCAGCGCCCTTCTAGGGAGCTCCGGGGAGCTGTTTTTT	CASALLGSSGELFF
TRBV5-4	-	TRBJ2-5	few	TGTGCCAGCAGCTTGGGTCCGGGAGAAGGAGAGACCCAGTACTTC	CASSLGPGEGETQYF
TRBV7-2	-	TRBJ2-7	-	TGTGCCAGCAGCCCCCTTCACGAGCAGTACTTC	CASSPLHEQYF
TRBV7-9	TRBD2	TRBJ2-7	-	TGTGCCAGCAGCTTAGCTGGGCTAGCGGAAACCTACGAGCAGTACTTC	CASSLAGLAETYEQYF
TRBV7-2	-	TRBJ2-1	-	TGTGCCAGCAGCTCCCGGGGTGGGAGCTCCTACAATGAGCAGTTCTTC	CASSSRGGSSYNEQFF
TRBV14	-	TRBJ2-2	few	TGTGCCAGCAGCCAAGTGTATTCTAGCGGGGAGCTGTTTTTT	CASSQVYSSGELFF
TRBV7-9	-	TRBJ2-7	-	TGTGCCAGCAGACGGACTCGATCCCTACAGACCTACGAGCAGTACTTC	CASRRTRSLQTYEQYF
TRBV27	-	TRBJ2-7	-	TGTGCCAGCGGCAACGACGCGACAGCCTCCACTTCCTACGAGCAGTACTTC	CASGNDATASTSYEQYF
TRBV18	-	TRBJ2-7	-	TGTGCCAGCTCACCTCTGGACATCTACGAGCAGTACTTC	CASSPLDIYEQYF
TRBV7-8	-	TRBJ2-7	few	TGTGCCAGCAACCTAGGCATCGCGTTACCCGAGCAGTACTTC	CASNLGIALPEQYF
TRBV5-1	-	TRBJ1-1	-	TGCGCCAGCAGCTTGGCCGGCAGGGTGGGAGTCACTGAAGCTTTCTTT	CASSLAGRVGVTEAFF
TRBV2	TRBD2	TRBJ2-2	-	TGTGCCAGCAGTGAGGGGACTAGCGTGAACACCGGGGAGCTGTTTTTT	CASSEGTSVNTGELFF
TRBV5-1	-	TRBJ2-1	-	TGCGCCAGCAGCTTCTCTTGGGCTAGGGGGAATGAGCAGTTCTTC	CASSFSWARGNEQFF
TRBV11-3	-	TRBJ2-7	-	TGTGCCAGCAGATCCGACTCCTACGAGCAGTACTTC	CASRSDSYEQYF
TRBV4-1	-	TRBJ2-3	-	TGCGCCAGCAGCCAAGAGGTACAGGGTCGGGATACGCAGTATTTT	CASSQEVQGRDTQYF
TRBV10-3	TRBD1	TRBJ1-2	-	TGTGCCATCAGTGACCGGGACAGGGGATACTATGGCTACACCTTC	CAISDRDRGYYGYTF
TRBV4-2	-	TRBJ2-1	few	TGTGCCAGCAGCCAAGAAGTACCAGGGGATGAGCAGTTCTTC	CASSQEVPGDEQFF
TRBV19	-	TRBJ1-1	-	TGTGCCAGTAGTATACAGGGTTTGAACACTGAAGCTTTCTTT	CASSIQGLNTEAFF
TRBV7-2	-	TRBJ2-1	once	TGTGCCAGCAGCTTAACGAGTAAGACCTACAATGAGCAGTTCTTC	CASSLTSKTYNEQFF
TRBV18	-	TRBJ1-1	-	TGTGCCAGCTCACCAGTACGAGGGGGACCAAATACAGAAGCTTTCTTT	CASSPVRGGPNTEAFF
TRBV11-2	-	TRBJ2-1	-	TGTGCCAGCAGCTCACTGAAAACGACTAGTCAGAGGTTGGGCGAGCAGTTCTTC	CASSSLKTTSQRLGEQFF
TRBV28	-	TRBJ1-5	-	TGTGCCAGCAGATCCCAGGTAGCTCAGCCCCAGCATTTT	CASRSQVAQPQHF
TRBV7-3	-	TRBJ2-3	-	TGTGCCAGCAGCTTAAATCGCGGGATCCAGGCAGATACGCAGTATTTT	CASSLNRGIQADTQYF
TRBV29-1	TRBD2	TRBJ2-7	-	TGCAGCGTTGGTGCTAGCGGGAGGTCCTACGAGCAGTACTTC	CSVGASGRSYEQYF
TRBV7-3	-	TRBJ1-2	-	TGTGCCAGCAGCTTGGGGCCAAACTATGGCTACACCTTC	CASSLGPNYGYTF
TRBV11-2	-	TRBJ2-2	-	TGTGCCAGCCGCTCTACGACCGGGGAGCTGTTTTTT	CASRSTTGELFF
TRBV9	-	TRBJ1-2	few	TGTGCCAGCAGCCCCCGACAGTACAATAACTATGGCTACACCTTC	CASSPRQYNNYGYTF
TRBV7-2	-	TRBJ1-2	-	TGTGCCAGCAGCTTAGGGAGGGGCGCGGGTGGCTACACCTTC	CASSLGRGAGGYTF
TRBV5-5	-	TRBJ2-7	-	TGTGCCAGCAGCTTGGCCGGGGCCTGGGGGGCCTACGAGCAGTACTTC	CASSLAGAWGAYEQYF
TRBV30	TRBD1	TRBJ1-6	-	TGTGCCTGGAGTCGGACAGGCGATTATAATTCACCCCTCCACTTT	CAWSRTGDYNSPLHF
TRBV29-1	-	TRBJ1-5	few	TGCAGCGTTGAAGGCACAAATCAGCCCCAGCATTTT	CSVEGTNQPQHF
TRBV7-6	TRBD2	TRBJ2-7	-	TGTGCCAGCAGCTCACTAGCGGGAGCCTACGAGCAGTACTTC	CASSSLAGAYEQYF
TRBV7-3	-	TRBJ1-2	-	TGTGCCAGCAGCGTGGGACTGGGTAGTGGCTACACCTTC	CASSVGLGSGYTF
TRBV28	TRBD2	TRBJ2-1	-	TGTGCCAGCAGTAGTAGCGGGAACTACAATGAGCAGTTCTTC	CASSSSGNYNEQFF
TRBV6-5	TRBD1	TRBJ2-5	-	TGTGCCAGCAGCGAGGACAGGGGGCGGGGGACCCAGTACTTC	CASSEDRGRGTQYF
TRBV28	-	TRBJ2-1	-	TGTGCCAGCAGCGGCTCGTTTGAGCAGTTCTTC	CASSGSFEQFF
TRBV5-4	-	TRBJ2-1	-	TGTGCCAGCAGCTCAATGGGGCGGAACTACAATGAGCAGTTCTTC	CASSSMGRNYNEQFF
TRBV6-4	TRBD2	TRBJ2-6	-	TGTGCCAGCAGAGGCGATAGCGGGCCCCCCTCTGGGGCCAACGTCCTGACTTTC	CASRGDSGPPSGANVLTF
TRBV7-2	-	TRBJ2-7	-	TGTGCCAGCAGCTTAGGGGACGGCGCCTACGAGCAGTACTTC	CASSLGDGAYEQYF
TRBV5-1	-	TRBJ2-1	-	TGCGCCAGCAGCCAGGACGGGAACTCCTACAATGAGCAGTTCTTC	CASSQDGNSYNEQFF
TRBV13	-	TRBJ1-3	-	TGTGCCAGCAGCTTTGGCAGCCCGAACTCTGGAAACACCATATATTTT	CASSFGSPNSGNTIYF
TRBV28	-	TRBJ1-4	-	TGTGCCAGCAGTTCGCTTAGGGACTTGCCAAATGAAAAACTGTTTTTT	CASSSLRDLPNEKLFF
TRBV27	-	TRBJ1-3	-	TGTGCCAGCAGAACCACTGACAGCTCTGGAAACACCATATATTTT	CASRTTDSSGNTIYF
TRBV19	-	TRBJ2-6	once	TGTGCCAGTACCATGGTGGGCTCTGGGGCCAACGTCCTGACTTTC	CASTMVGSGANVLTF
TRBV5-6	TRBD1	TRBJ1-2	-	TGTGCCAGCAGCGGGACAGACAGGGGGCCCTATGGCTACACCTTC	CASSGTDRGPYGYTF
TRBV30	TRBD2	TRBJ2-7	-	TGTGCCTGGAGGGCCACCGGGGGGAGAGGTAGGTACGAGCAGTACTTC	CAWRATGGRGRYEQYF
TRBV4-1	TRBD1	TRBJ2-6	-	TGCGCCAGCAGCCAATATTACCGGGACAGGCAAGACAAAACCTCTGGGGCCAACGTCCTGACTTTC	CASSQYYRDRQDKTSGANVLTF